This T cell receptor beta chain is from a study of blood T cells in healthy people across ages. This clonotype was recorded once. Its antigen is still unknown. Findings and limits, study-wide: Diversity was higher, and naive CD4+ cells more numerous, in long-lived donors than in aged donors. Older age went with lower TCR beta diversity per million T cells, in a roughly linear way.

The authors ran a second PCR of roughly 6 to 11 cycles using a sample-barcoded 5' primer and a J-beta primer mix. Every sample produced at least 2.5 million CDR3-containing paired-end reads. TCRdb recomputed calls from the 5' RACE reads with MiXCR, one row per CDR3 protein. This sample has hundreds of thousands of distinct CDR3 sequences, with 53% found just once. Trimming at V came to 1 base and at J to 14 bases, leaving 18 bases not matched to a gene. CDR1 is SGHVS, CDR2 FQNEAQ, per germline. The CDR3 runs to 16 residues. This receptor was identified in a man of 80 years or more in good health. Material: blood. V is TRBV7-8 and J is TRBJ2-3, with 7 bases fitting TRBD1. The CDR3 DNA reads TGTGCCAGCAGCTTAGTAGGGGGCAAGGGGGACAGATACGCGTATTTT. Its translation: CASSLVGGKGDRYAYF.